This T cell receptor (beta chain) appears in the sequencing data of a study of early T cells in non-severe SARS-CoV-2 infection. Study-wide background: Bulk RNA taken from unsorted whole blood was sequenced, leaving chains unpaired.

Findings and caveats of the study: Matching results from VDJdb favored anti-spike CD8 responses, leaving private and CD4 specificities undetected.

Individual cDNA molecules carried attached unique molecular identifiers. A single record per CDR3 protein comes from TCRdb applying MiXCR to the 5' RACE reads. The sample lists around 64,000 distinct CDR3 sequences; about 10% were seen once. This clonotype was detected only a few times. Its antigen is unidentified. This TCR was sampled from an adult who was a healthcare worker with PCR-confirmed SARS-CoV-2 infection or an uninfected control (not recorded which). The source material was whole blood.

The CDR3 spells CASSAQGQETQYF. The CDR3 DNA reads TGTGCCAGCAGCGCACAGGGGCAAGAGACCCAGTACTTC. The J gene is TRBJ2-5, the V gene TRBV7-2, with TRBD1 matching 7 bases. CDR3 length: 13 amino acids. Losses at the gene ends were 5 bases for V and 2 bases for J; bases not matched to a gene: 2. Germline V gives CDR1 SGHTA, CDR2 FQGNSA. The entire variable domain, with the rest obtained from reference TRBV7-2 and TRBJ2-5, is as follows: GAGVSQSPSNKVTEKGKDVELRCDPISGHTALYWYRQSLGQGLEFLIYFQGNSAPDKSGLPSDRFSAERTGGSVSTLTIQRTQQEDSAVYLCASSAQGQETQYFGPGTRLLVL.